This T cell receptor (beta chain) derives from a study of cytomegalovirus exposure and HLA in healthy donors (dated by TCRdb to the late 2010s). Study-level background: According to an earlier analysis of 587 of the donors, some 180 million T cells yielded approximately 120 million unique TCR beta sequences and 250 to 350 Gb of sequence data. Genome-wide SNP genotypes for about 65% of the roughly 670 donors were used in a later genetic analysis, which treated that subset as a discovery cohort. Roughly 300 gigabases of sequencing data and tens of millions of unique TCR sequences made up an early release that covered several hundred HLA-typed donors. All discovery cohort repertoires had been generated on a single sequencing platform. High-throughput TCR immunosequencing, statistical association of individual TCRs with disease status, and machine learning were combined to predict cytomegalovirus infection status. Typing coverage varied by locus: about 629-630 donors for A, B, C, DRB1 and DQB1; some 520 for DQA1; around 570 for DPA1; 450 to 480 for DPB1. An earlier analysis of 587 of the donors used high-throughput TCR beta sequencing to judge whether each TCR beta V gene segment behaved as functional or pseudogenic. Donor age, sex, ethnicity and CMV serostatus were collected together with the repertoire data. To study patterns of TCR occurrence, a later analysis re-analyzed previously published TCR beta repertoires from around 670 donors and added high-resolution HLA genotyping. Using immunosequencing, the study profiled T cell repertoires from about 650 subjects and related those repertoires to cytomegalovirus serostatus. Because of strong linkage in the cohort, roughly five DR-DQ haplotypes were treated as single units for association and clustering. Both class I and class II loci were covered by HLA typing, at four-digit resolution. The genetic ancestry cluster associated with self-reported Caucasian donors included 81% of the roughly 360 genotyped donors. In addition to the first cohort of roughly 670 subjects, a separate validation cohort of 120 different subjects was used. On average, roughly 240,000 unique TCR beta nucleotide sequences were sequenced per donor among more than 350 genotyped donors of the cohort, with approximately 18% of those sequences being non-productive. Rather than drawing on any new phenotypic data, the later analysis identified candidate immune exposures from TCR beta sequences and the way those sequences occurred across donors. The study aimed to test whether cataloging public T cell receptors could reveal signatures of past pathogen exposure. Beyond this particular receptor, the publication reports: Assigning TCR associations to individual alleles was difficult when HLA alleles, especially DR and DQ, strongly co-occurred. The study listed 150 to 200 TCR beta chains as associated with cytomegalovirus. In an earlier analysis of several hundred of the donors, most TCR beta V segments were observed in productive rearrangements about 87% or about 30% of the time, broadly matching IMGT annotations. According to a later analysis, most CMV-associated TCR beta chains appeared to be HLA-restricted, and the HLA associations seemed to be driven largely by CMV exposure. A further reported finding was that TCR beta sequences accurately predicted the HLA-A and HLA-B alleles for most subjects in the first cohort. A cluster of highly shared sequence variants was judged likely to be a technical artifact of the sequencing pipeline. According to a later genetic analysis, donors in an Asian-associated ancestry cluster had fewer N-insertions in productive TCRs than the approximately 650-donor mean. Cytomegalovirus status was reported to be diagnosed by the classifier with high specificity and sensitivity in both the original and validation cohorts. Correlated functional status among segregating V segments might be attributable to linkage disequilibrium, but an unknown experimental factor could not be ruled out. In a later analysis, the rate of TCR association differed among HLA loci, with DRB1 alleles having the most associated TCRs and HLA-C alleles having the fewest. In a later analysis, HLA-associated TCR beta chains showed more clonal expansion and lower generation probabilities than non-associated chains that were equally common. Around 16 rarely observed V segments, including chromosome 9 orphons, were excluded from the earlier analysis of several hundred of the donors because counts were too low. According to a later analysis, parvovirus B19, influenza, CMV and Epstein-Barr virus appeared linked to several top co-occurrence clusters. Across donors, most TCR sequences were observed very rarely, whereas some public TCRs were present in many individuals. Because HLA typing was unavailable for some donors at each locus, only the typed subset was used in association tests. In a later analysis, more than 15,000 TCR beta sequences were associated with specific HLA alleles at a false discovery rate of 0.05. Roughly uniform sequencing depth across donors was assumed in presence/absence analyses, although this assumption may not hold. In this cohort, only TCR beta chains were sequenced, and detectable features were limited by the absence of alpha or paired-chain data. A later genetic analysis associated a missense DCLRE1C variant with V-gene and J-gene trimming of TCR beta chains, and an independent cohort replicated the association. In vitro tests confirmed that three of the cytomegalovirus-associated TCR beta chains recognize cytomegalovirus antigens. According to the authors, the approach could potentially be generalized to other disease states and immunological phenotypes. The only immune exposure information available for the cohort was CMV serostatus. The 87-base-pair reads could not distinguish some IMGT-functional V segments, including TRBV6-2 and TRBV6-3, so those segments were excluded.

As concerns this clone: What antigen it recognizes has not been identified. No base qualities exist here, and no much larger clone lies one base off it.

The cohort consisted of hundreds of healthy bone marrow donors. At the time of sampling, every cohort member was nominally healthy, though immune exposures that went unrecorded were likely present. The donor was CMV seropositive and was included in the group of 290 or so seropositive cohort members. A peripheral blood sample was collected from each donor, and TCR beta sequencing was performed on peripheral blood mononuclear cells. The Qiagen DNeasy Blood Extraction Kit was used to extract genomic DNA from the blood cell samples. Libraries came from the immunoSEQ multiplex PCR assay. For the multiplex PCR, a mixture combining 60 forward primers for TCR Vbeta segments and 13 reverse primers for TCR Jbeta segments was used. A multiplex PCR assay on genomic DNA amplified the CDR3 region of rearranged TCR beta genes. On the Illumina HiSeq System, the amplified TCR beta libraries were sequenced as 87-base-pair reads. The original pipeline was this. In a later analysis, tens of millions of unique TCR beta chains were counted across the roughly 670 repertoires, and about 9.9 million of these chains were shared by at least two donors. Raw reads were error-corrected and collapsed into unique sequences by a nearest-neighbor algorithm in which closely related sequences were merged to remove PCR and sequencing errors. Alignment of CDR3 sequences to IMGT reference sequences was used to assign V, D and J gene segments. For a sequence to be retained, at least a six-nucleotide match to both a V gene segment and a J gene segment was required. Rearrangements were classified as productive when the CDR3 lacked stop codons and remained in frame with V and J, and all other rearrangements were classified as non-productive. CDR3 was defined by IMGT convention, running from the second conserved V-encoded cysteine to the conserved J-encoded phenylalanine. The earlier analysis of about 570 of the donors excluded any sequence lacking an unambiguous match to a single V gene segment. An earlier analysis of 587 of the donors classified V segments as functional when productive rearrangements were above 56.7% and as segregating when the standard deviation between donors was above 5%. A statistical classification framework was built to diagnose cytomegalovirus status from the catalog of TCR beta chain sequences. V and J gene assignment, in a later analysis, came from comparing TCR nucleotide sequences with IMGT/GENE-DB human TR gene sequences. A later analysis assigned CDR3 sequences and most-parsimonious VDJ recombination scenarios with the TCRdist pipeline. In a later analysis, each TCR beta chain was defined by its CDR3 amino acid sequence together with its V-gene family, and reads lacking a unique V-gene family were excluded. In a later analysis, approximately 590 highly shared, low-generation-probability nucleotide sequences were removed to address suspected cross-contamination and a sequencing artifact. For each public chain, a later analysis derived a clonal expansion index from normalized ranks of inferred template counts within each repertoire. A later analysis computed generation probabilities with a VDJ recombination model fitted to out-of-frame rearrangements, and checked the results against IGoR. Hypergeometric tests were used in a later analysis to score TCR-TCR, TCR-HLA and TCR-CMV co-occurrence, with a repertoire-size bias correction applied to the TCR pairs. A later analysis estimated false discovery rates by permuting HLA or CMV assignments 20 times. In a later analysis, co-occurring TCRs were grouped with DBSCAN, and TCRdist sequence similarity was added when clustering was performed within HLA-allele-positive subsets. For co-occurrence clustering, repertoires with fewer than 30,000 or more than 120,000 public chains were excluded, along with about five repertoires with anomalous nucleotide sharing. TCRdb carries this immuneACCESS record with in-frame sequences only. Its versions omit some clonotypes, under half of them owing to an unresolved V gene in the studies checked, with the rest unexplained. Clone size and the V and J calls come from that table; the DNA yielded D and trimming. The sample records around 100,000 clones, 65% to 85% of which are singletons. Clones ranked in the top ten supply around 5.8% of the sample.

V is pared back by 1 base and J by 6 bases, with 13 bases lying between the germline termini. CDR1 and CDR2 are drawn from the germline V gene: SGHDN, FVKESK. CDR3 length: 14 amino acids, cysteine to phenylalanine. CDR3 DNA is the only sequence kept; it has 42 bases, read in frame from the first base. The V and J genes are TRBV14 and TRBJ2-7; TRBD2 is perhaps the D gene, given 5 matching bases. The sample taken for sequencing was PBMCs. The sequence derives from a young woman in good health and CMV-seropositive. The sequence in DNA is TGTGCCAGCAGCCAAGTTGAGGGAAGGAGCGAGCAGTACTTC. Protein translation: CASSQVEGRSEQYF.